This TCR beta chain appears in the sequencing data of a study of blood T cell repertoires in COVID-19. In the study overall: There were acute and convalescent COVID-19 samples, and they came from the United States, Italy and Spain.

Measured with immunoSEQ multiplex PCR; TCRdb has only the in-frame clones, and not every one. This sample has 52,000 or so clones, with 70% to 80% found just once. This clone was detected only a few times. Material: peripheral blood. This TCR was sampled from a man in his fifties with active or convalescent COVID-19.

The DNA of the CDR3 is TGTGCCATCAGTGACCCGTTAGGGAGCTCTGGGGCCAACGTCCTGACTTTC. It encodes CAISDPLGSSGANVLTF. The V and J genes are TRBV10-3 and TRBJ2-6, with D tentatively TRBD2 (5 bases). Trimming removed 3 bases from V and 0 bases from J, with 12 bases in between. The germline CDR1 and CDR2 sequences are ENHRY and SYGVKD. The CDR3 spans 17 residues.